This T cell receptor (delta chain) was sequenced in a study of Vδ1+ human thymocytes. Alphabeta T cells were depleted, then CD3+ Vdelta1+ Vdelta2- thymocytes were FACS-sorted. V was clipped by 6 bases and J by 7 bases, with 17 bases between them. The CDR3 has 13 amino acids. Germline loops: CDR1 GEAIGNYY, CDR2 EKD. Whole-study results and caveats: Thymic delta-chain repertoires held around 20% Vdelta2 sequences and few Vdelta3, despite high sort purity. Highly polyclonal TRG and TRD repertoires with Gaussian CDR3 length distributions appeared in thymus. Unexpected Vdelta2 sequences could cause misinterpretation of bulk repertoire data.

Sample share makes this clone medium-sized. Its antigen is unidentified. This specimen includes other DNA sequences encoding the same CDR3. RNA was extracted from the cells and then reverse transcribed. Pooled V-gene forward primers with one constant-region reverse primer generated the CDR3 amplicons by multiplex PCR. TCRdb used CATT to re-call clones from the multiplex PCR reads. The sample holds tens of thousands of delta-chain clones; less than 20% are singletons and the top ten take under 0.55%. The sample consisted of Vdelta1+ gamma-delta thymocytes from the thymus. Subset meaning: FACS-sorted CD3+ TCRalphabeta- TCRVdelta1+ TCRVdelta2- thymocytes. The chain carries TRDV2 and TRDJ1; D is unresolved. This TCR derives from a boy under two years old who had congenital heart surgery. This CDR3 is CACPDARTGKLIF. CDR3 DNA sequence: TGTGCCTGTCCAGACGCCCGAACGGGTAAACTCATCTTT.